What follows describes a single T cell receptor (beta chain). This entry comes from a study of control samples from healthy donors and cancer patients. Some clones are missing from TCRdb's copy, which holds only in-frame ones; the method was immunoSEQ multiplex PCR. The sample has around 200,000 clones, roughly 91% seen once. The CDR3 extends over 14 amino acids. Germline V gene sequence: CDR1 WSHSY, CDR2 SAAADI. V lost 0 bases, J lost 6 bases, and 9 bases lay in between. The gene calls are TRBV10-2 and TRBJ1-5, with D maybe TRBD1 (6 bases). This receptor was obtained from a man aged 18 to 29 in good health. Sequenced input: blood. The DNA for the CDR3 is TGCGCCAGCAGTGAGTCGAGGGGGGCTCAGCCCCAGCATTTT. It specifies CASSESRGAQPQHF.